This section outlines one T cell receptor (beta chain) sequence together with its context. What antigen it recognizes has not been identified. Base qualities were left out, and no much larger clone turns up one base away. The junction carries 5 bases between V and J, which are trimmed by 5 bases and 6 bases respectively. The germline V gene (reference sequence) provides CDR1 MNHEY and CDR2 SMNVEV. Counted from cysteine to phenylalanine, this CDR3 has 11 amino acids. Only the CDR3 DNA stays, 33 bases, in frame from base 1. The library was generated by the immunoSEQ multiplex PCR assay. For the multiplex PCR, a mixture combining 60 forward primers for TCR Vbeta segments and 13 reverse primers for TCR Jbeta segments was used. The CDR3 region of rearranged TCR beta genes was amplified from genomic DNA by a multiplex PCR assay. The Illumina HiSeq System was used to sequence the amplified TCR beta libraries as 87-base-pair reads. On the study's bioinformatics: Across the 670 or so repertoires, a later analysis counted 60 million to 90 million unique TCR beta chains, about 10 million of which were shared by at least two donors. A nearest-neighbor algorithm error-corrected the raw reads and collapsed the reads into unique sequences, merging closely related sequences to remove PCR and sequencing errors. To assign V, D and J gene segments, CDR3 sequences were aligned to IMGT reference sequences. For a sequence to be retained, at least a six-nucleotide match to both a V gene segment and a J gene segment was required. A rearrangement counted as productive if the CDR3 had no stop codons and remained in frame with V and J, and every other rearrangement counted as non-productive. Following IMGT convention, CDR3 was defined as the stretch from the second conserved V-encoded cysteine to the conserved J-encoded phenylalanine. Sequences without an unambiguous match to a single V gene segment were excluded from the earlier analysis of several hundred of the donors. An earlier analysis of around 600 of the donors classified V segments as functional when productive rearrangements were above 56.7% and as segregating when the standard deviation between donors was above 5%. A statistical classification framework was built for diagnosing cytomegalovirus status from the catalog of TCR beta chain sequences. In a later analysis, V and J genes were assigned by comparing TCR nucleotide sequences against IMGT/GENE-DB human TR gene sequences. Using the TCRdist pipeline, a later analysis assigned CDR3 sequences along with most-parsimonious VDJ recombination scenarios. A later analysis defined each TCR beta chain by its CDR3 amino acid sequence plus V-gene family, and excluded reads lacking a unique V-gene family. To address suspected cross-contamination and a sequencing artifact, a later analysis removed 592 highly shared, low-generation-probability nucleotide sequences. In a later analysis, a clonal expansion index was calculated for each public chain from normalized within-repertoire ranks of inferred template counts. In a later analysis, generation probabilities were computed with a VDJ recombination model fitted to out-of-frame rearrangements, and the resulting probabilities were checked against IGoR. Hypergeometric tests were used in a later analysis to score TCR-TCR, TCR-HLA and TCR-CMV co-occurrence, with a repertoire-size bias correction applied to the TCR pairs. A later analysis estimated false discovery rates by permuting HLA or CMV assignments 20 times. In a later analysis, co-occurring TCRs were grouped using DBSCAN, with TCRdist sequence similarity added in when clustering inside HLA-allele-positive subsets. Co-occurrence clustering excluded repertoires with fewer than 30,000 or more than 120,000 public chains, plus five with anomalous nucleotide sharing. This is the immuneACCESS table as TCRdb keeps it, with only in-frame sequences that have V and J called. A part of the clones is gone; compared with another copy, unresolved V genes explain less than half, and the rest is unexplained. Clone size and V and J calls were adopted from that table, with D and trimming inferred from the DNA. For this sample there are about 190,000 clones; around 75% appear just once. The top ten hold roughly 2.8% of the sample.

This entry is derived from a study of cytomegalovirus exposure and HLA in healthy donors (TCRdb year 2017). General notes on the study: According to an earlier analysis of 587 of the donors, roughly 180 million T cells yielded 120 million or so unique TCR beta sequences and around 280 Gb of sequence data. To study patterns of TCR occurrence, a later analysis re-analyzed previously published TCR beta repertoires from 600 to 750 donors and added high-resolution HLA genotyping. Of the approximately 400 genotyped donors, approximately 83% fell in the genetic ancestry cluster associated with self-reported Caucasian donors. About five DR-DQ haplotypes were treated as single units for association and clustering because of strong linkage in the cohort. Class I and class II HLA loci were covered by the typing at four-digit resolution. Across approximately 420 genotyped donors of the cohort, an average of approximately 200,000 unique TCR beta nucleotide sequences per donor were sequenced, and about a sixth of those sequences were non-productive. An early release covering over 500 HLA-typed donors comprised about 300 gigabases of sequencing data and tens of millions of unique TCR sequences. High-throughput TCR immunosequencing, statistical association of individual TCRs with disease status, and machine learning were combined to predict cytomegalovirus infection status. Every repertoire in the discovery cohort had been generated on one and the same sequencing platform. The study profiled the T cell repertoires of about 720 subjects by immunosequencing and related them to cytomegalovirus serostatus. Donor age, sex, ethnicity and CMV serostatus were compiled alongside the repertoire data. An earlier analysis of 587 of the donors used high-throughput TCR beta sequencing to judge whether each TCR beta V gene segment behaved as functional or pseudogenic. In the later analysis, no new phenotypic data were used to find candidate immune exposures; instead, reliance was placed on TCR beta sequences and their occurrence across donors. The number of typed donors differed by locus: roughly 629-640 for A, B, C, DRB1 and DQB1; some 500 for DQA1; around 610 for DPA1; and 450 to 480 for DPB1. Along with the approximately 600-subject first cohort, a separate validation cohort of over 90 different subjects was used. In a later genetic analysis, genome-wide SNP genotypes for about 55% of the roughly 670 donors were used, and that subset was treated as a discovery cohort. The study was designed to test whether signatures of past pathogen exposure could be identified by cataloging public T cell receptors.

In total, approximately 610 healthy bone marrow donors made up the cohort. At the time of sampling, all cohort members were nominally healthy, though unrecorded immune exposures were likely present. The donor was CMV seropositive and belonged to the group of more than 250 seropositive cohort members. A peripheral blood sample was collected from each donor, and TCR beta sequencing was performed on peripheral blood mononuclear cells. The Qiagen DNeasy Blood Extraction Kit was used to extract genomic DNA from the blood cell samples. The full study reports these points: Correlated functional status among segregating V segments might reflect linkage disequilibrium, but an unknown experimental factor could not be ruled out. Roughly uniform sequencing depth across donors was assumed in presence/absence analyses, although this assumption may not hold. A later analysis found that TCR association rates varied across HLA loci, with DRB1 alleles showing the most associated TCRs and HLA-C alleles the fewest. In an earlier analysis of some 550 of the donors, most TCR beta V segments were observed in productive rearrangements about 90% or about 30% of the time, broadly matching IMGT annotations. HLA typing was unavailable for some donors at each locus, so association tests used only the typed subset. A further reported finding was that TCR beta sequences accurately predicted the HLA-A and HLA-B alleles for most subjects in the first cohort. The cohort was sequenced for TCR beta chains only, and without alpha or paired-chain data the features that could be detected were limited. A later genetic analysis reported fewer N-insertions in productive TCRs among donors in an Asian-associated ancestry cluster than the roughly 700-donor mean. According to a later analysis, parvovirus B19, influenza, CMV and Epstein-Barr virus appeared linked to several top co-occurrence clusters. The only immune exposure information available for the cohort was CMV serostatus. The earlier analysis of 587 of the donors excluded 15 to 20 rarely observed V segments, including chromosome 9 orphons, because counts were too low. Compared with equally common non-associated chains, HLA-associated TCR beta chains in a later analysis were more clonally expanded and had lower generation probabilities. A group of highly shared sequence variants was considered likely to be a technical artifact of the sequencing pipeline. It was suggested by the authors that the approach could potentially be generalized to other disease states and immunological phenotypes. An association between a missense DCLRE1C variant and V-gene and J-gene trimming of TCR beta chains was found in a later genetic analysis and replicated in an independent cohort. Some IMGT-functional V segments, including TRBV6-2 and TRBV6-3, could not be distinguished by the 87-base-pair reads and were therefore excluded. A later analysis associated 15,000 to 20,000 TCR beta sequences with specific HLA alleles at a false discovery rate of 0.05. When HLA alleles, especially DR and DQ, strongly co-occurred, attributing TCR associations to individual alleles was difficult. Most CMV-associated TCR beta chains appeared to be HLA-restricted in a later analysis, and the HLA associations seemed to be driven largely by CMV exposure. While some public TCRs were present in many individuals, most TCR sequences turned up only very rarely across donors. In the study, about 150 TCR beta chains were listed as associated with cytomegalovirus. In both the original and validation cohorts, the classifier was reported to diagnose cytomegalovirus status with high specificity and sensitivity. In vitro tests confirmed that a few of the cytomegalovirus-associated TCR beta chains recognize cytomegalovirus antigens.

The TCR originated in a woman in her twenties or thirties in good health and CMV-seropositive. Recombination connected TRBV27 to TRBJ2-1; the D segment cannot be called with confidence. The sequencing input was PBMCs. The CDR3 amino acid sequence is: CASSLFNEQFF. The base sequence is TGTGCCAGCAGTCTCTTCAATGAGCAGTTCTTC.